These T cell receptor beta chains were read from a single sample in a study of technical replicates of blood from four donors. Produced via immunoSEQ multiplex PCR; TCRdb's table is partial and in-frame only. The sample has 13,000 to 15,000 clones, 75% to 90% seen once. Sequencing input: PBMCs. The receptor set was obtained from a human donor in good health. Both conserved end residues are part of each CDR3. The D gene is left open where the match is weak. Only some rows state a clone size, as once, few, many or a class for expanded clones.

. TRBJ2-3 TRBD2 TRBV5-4 CASTPLERERTDTQYF TGTGCCAGCACCCCTTTAGAGCGGGAAAGGACAGATACGCAGTATTTT
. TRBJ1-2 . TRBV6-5 CASSYSRTGGSYGYTF TGTGCCAGCAGTTACTCCCGGACGGGGGGGAGCTATGGCTACACCTTC
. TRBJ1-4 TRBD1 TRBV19 CASSMVGQGQEKLFF TGTGCCAGTAGTATGGTGGGACAGGGTCAAGAAAAACTGTTTTTT
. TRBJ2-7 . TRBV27 CASSFVSVGPYEQYF TGTGCCAGCAGTTTTGTAAGCGTGGGGCCCTACGAGCAGTACTTC
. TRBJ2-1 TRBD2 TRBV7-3 CASSSKSGSLEQFF TGTGCCAGCAGCTCAAAGAGCGGGAGCCTGGAGCAGTTCTTC
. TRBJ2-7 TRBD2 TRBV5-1 CASSLAATSLEQYF TGCGCCAGCAGCTTGGCCGCGACTAGCCTCGAGCAGTACTTC
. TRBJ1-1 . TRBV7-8 CASSLFQGMNTEAFF TGTGCCAGCAGCTTATTTCAGGGGATGAACACTGAAGCTTTCTTT
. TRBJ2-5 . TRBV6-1 CASSEELMRTQYF TGTGCCAGCAGTGAAGAACTCATGCGGACCCAGTACTTC
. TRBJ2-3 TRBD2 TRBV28 CASSLVTSGRDTQYF TGTGCCAGCAGTTTAGTAACTAGCGGGAGGGATACGCAGTATTTT
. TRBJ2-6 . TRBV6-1 CASSVGQGIVGANVLTF TGTGCCAGCAGTGTGGGGCAGGGGATAGTTGGGGCCAACGTCCTGACTTTC
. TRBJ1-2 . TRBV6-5 CASRPGLRYGYTF TGTGCCAGCAGGCCCGGACTTCGCTATGGCTACACCTTC
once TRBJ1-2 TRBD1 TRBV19 CASSPGQGSHGYTF TGTGCCAGTAGTCCGGGACAGGGGTCGCATGGCTACACCTTC
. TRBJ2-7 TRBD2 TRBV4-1 CASSQGEGRYEQYF TGCGCCAGCAGCCAAGGGGAGGGGCGTTACGAGCAGTACTTC
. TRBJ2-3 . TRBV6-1 CASSESGRLADTQYF TGTGCCAGCAGTGAGAGTGGCAGGCTCGCAGATACGCAGTATTTT
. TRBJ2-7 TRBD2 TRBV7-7 CASSLRREGPYEQYF TGTGCCAGCAGCTTACGGCGGGAGGGCCCCTACGAGCAGTACTTC
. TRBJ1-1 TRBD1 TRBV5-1 CASSFTGGDTEAFF TGCGCCAGCAGCTTTACAGGGGGGGACACTGAAGCTTTCTTT
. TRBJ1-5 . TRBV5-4 CASSARQGHGIQPQHF TGTGCCAGCAGCGCCCGACAAGGCCACGGGATTCAGCCCCAGCATTTT
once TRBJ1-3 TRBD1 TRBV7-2 CASSRQGLGNTIYF TGTGCCAGCAGCCGACAGGGGCTCGGAAACACCATATATTTT
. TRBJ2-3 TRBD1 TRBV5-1 CASTSNRGSTDTQYF TGCGCCAGCACATCGAACAGGGGAAGCACAGATACGCAGTATTTT
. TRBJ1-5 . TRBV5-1 CASSSGQLNQPQHF TGCGCCAGCAGCTCAGGACAGCTCAATCAGCCCCAGCATTTT
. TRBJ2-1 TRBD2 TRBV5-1 CASSSSGRDYNEQFF TGCGCCAGCAGCAGTAGCGGGAGGGACTACAATGAGCAGTTCTTC
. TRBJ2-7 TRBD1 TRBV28 CASSFSTGVYEQYF TGTGCCAGCAGTTTTTCGACAGGGGTCTACGAGCAGTACTTC
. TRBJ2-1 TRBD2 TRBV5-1 CASSRIPGLAGLNEQFF TGCGCCAGCAGCAGAATCCCGGGACTAGCGGGGTTAAATGAGCAGTTCTTC
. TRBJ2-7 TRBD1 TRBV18 CASSPGQASYEQYF TGTGCCAGCTCTCCGGGACAGGCATCCTACGAGCAGTACTTC
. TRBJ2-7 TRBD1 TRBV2 CASSTGQGSSEQYF TGTGCCAGCAGTACGGGACAGGGGTCCTCCGAGCAGTACTTC
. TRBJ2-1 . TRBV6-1 CASSPREGPYNEQFF TGTGCCAGCAGTCCCCGAGAGGGTCCCTACAATGAGCAGTTCTTC
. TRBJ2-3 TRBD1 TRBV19 CASRTDRGSGDTQYF TGTGCCAGTAGGACCGACAGGGGAAGTGGGGATACGCAGTATTTT
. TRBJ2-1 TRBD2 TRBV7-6 CASSSPRAGGYNEQFF TGTGCCAGCAGCTCCCCGCGGGCGGGAGGGTACAATGAGCAGTTCTTC
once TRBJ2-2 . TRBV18 CASSPSSVLIGGELFF TGTGCCAGCTCACCATCTAGCGTTTTGATTGGCGGGGAGCTGTTTTTT
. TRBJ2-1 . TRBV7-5 CVRSTPGGGRTLVSNEQFF TGTGTCAGAAGCACCCCGGGGGGCGGGAGGACTCTAGTATCAAATGAGCAGTTCTTC
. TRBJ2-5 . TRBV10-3 CAISDLRAQYF TGTGCCATCAGTGACCTCCGAGCCCAGTACTTC
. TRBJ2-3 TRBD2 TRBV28 CASSYRAWEGSTDTQYF TGTGCCAGCAGTTACCGGGCGTGGGAGGGTAGCACAGATACGCAGTATTTT
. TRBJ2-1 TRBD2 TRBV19 CASRPKTGTSGGNEQFF TGTGCCAGTAGACCAAAAACGGGGACTAGCGGTGGAAATGAGCAGTTCTTC
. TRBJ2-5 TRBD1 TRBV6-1 CASRRTGQETQYF TGTGCCAGCAGACGGACAGGGCAGGAGACCCAGTACTTC
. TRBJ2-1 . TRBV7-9 CASSLGGAGEQFF TGTGCCAGCAGCTTAGGGGGAGCTGGGGAGCAGTTCTTC
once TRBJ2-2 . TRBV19 CASSIRAASAGELFF TGTGCCAGTAGTATACGGGCCGCTAGCGCCGGGGAGCTGTTTTTT
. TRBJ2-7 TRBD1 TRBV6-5 CASSWGQGGYEQYF TGTGCCAGCAGTTGGGGACAGGGGGGCTACGAGCAGTACTTC
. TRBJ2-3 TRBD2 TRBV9 CASSGPGLAGTDTQYF TGTGCCAGCAGCGGGCCGGGACTAGCGGGCACAGATACGCAGTATTTT
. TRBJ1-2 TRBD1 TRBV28 CAINGWPVSSNDRASHGYTF TGTGCCATTAATGGATGGCCGGTGTCGTCAAATGACAGGGCCTCGCATGGCTACACCTTC